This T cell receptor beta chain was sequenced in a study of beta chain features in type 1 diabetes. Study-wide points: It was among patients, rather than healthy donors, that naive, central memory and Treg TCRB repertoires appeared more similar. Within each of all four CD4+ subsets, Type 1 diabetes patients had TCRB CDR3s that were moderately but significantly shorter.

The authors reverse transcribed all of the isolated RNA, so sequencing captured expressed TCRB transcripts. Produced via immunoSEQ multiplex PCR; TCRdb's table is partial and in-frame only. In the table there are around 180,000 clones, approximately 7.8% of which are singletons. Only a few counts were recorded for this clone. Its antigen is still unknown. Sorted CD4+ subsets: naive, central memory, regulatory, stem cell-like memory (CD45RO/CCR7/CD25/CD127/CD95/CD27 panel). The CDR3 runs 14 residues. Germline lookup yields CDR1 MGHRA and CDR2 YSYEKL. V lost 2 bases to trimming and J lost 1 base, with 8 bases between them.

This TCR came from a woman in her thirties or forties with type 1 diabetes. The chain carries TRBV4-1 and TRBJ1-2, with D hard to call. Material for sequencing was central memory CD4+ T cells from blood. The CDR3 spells CASSQTGINYGYTF. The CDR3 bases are TGCGCCAGCAGCCAAACGGGGATTAACTATGGCTACACCTTC.